These 15 T cell receptor beta chains came from one sample sequenced in a study of blood T cell repertoires in COVID-19. Here immunoSEQ multiplex PCR was the method, and the copy in TCRdb shows in-frame clones only, minus some. Of around 70,000 clones in the sample, 75% were seen once. The source material was peripheral blood. The receptors shown here come from a man in his sixties or seventies with acute or convalescent COVID-19.

The chain couples TRBV18 to TRBJ2-5, with 9 nucleotides matching TRBD1. This CDR3 spans 15 amino acids. Germline V gene lookup returns CDR1 KGHSH and CDR2 LQKENI. Losses at the gene ends were 5 bases for V and 5 bases for J; bases not matched to a gene: 9. DNA of the CDR3: TGTGCCAGCTCAGCGGGACAGGGCCTCGGTGAGACCCAGTACTTC. This sequence encodes CASSAGQGLGETQYF.

The chain links TRBV4-2 to TRBJ1-2; TRBD1 matches at 9 bases. V shed 1 base, J shed 6 bases, and the junction held 9 bases outside the gene matches. This CDR3 comprises 16 residues. Germline-derived CDR1 and CDR2 are LGHNA and YNFKEQ. The CDR3 DNA reads TGTGCCAGCAGCCAAGGGGCCGGGACAGGGTTGGATGGCTACACCTTC. Translating it yields CASSQGAGTGLDGYTF.

The gene calls are TRBV5-4 and TRBJ2-1; maybe TRBD1 (5 bases). V lost 5 bases and J lost 10, with 10 bases in between. Germline V gene lookup returns CDR1 SGHNT and CDR2 YYREEE (reference sequence). CDR3 size: 11 residues. Written as DNA, the CDR3 is TGTGCCAGCAGACTCCAGGGAGAGCAGTTCTTC. This gives the protein CASRLQGEQFF.

The J gene is TRBJ2-1, the V gene TRBV7-2, with D possibly matching TRBD2 (6 bases). The V gene's germline CDR1 is SGHTA and CDR2 FQGNSA. The germline V and J ends were trimmed by 3 bases and 14 bases, with 14 bases remaining between them. The length of the CDR3 is 12 residues. Written as DNA, the CDR3 is TGTGCCAGCAGCTTTGGAGGGAGTAAAGAGTTCTTC. It encodes CASSFGGSKEFF.

V and J are TRBV18 and TRBJ1-3; D is unresolved. Germline CDR1 is KGHSH and CDR2 is LQKENI. V lost 3 bases and J 4 bases, leaving 10 bases between the germline ends. The CDR3 covers 14 residues. CDR3 bases: TGTGCCAGCTCACCCGAGGCAGACGGAAACACCATATATTTT. It specifies CASSPEADGNTIYF. The full variable domain, in which reference TRBV18 and TRBJ1-3 provide the parts outside the CDR3, is NAGVMQNPRHLVRRRGQEARLRCSPMKGHSHVYWYRQLPEEGLKFMVYLQKENIIDESGMPKERFSAEFPKEGPSILRIQQVVRGDSAAYFCASSPEADGNTIYFGEGSWLTVV.

CDR3 residues: CASSSGTGSYGYTF. CDR3 bases: TGTGCCAGCAGTTCCGGGACAGGCTCTTATGGCTACACCTTC. V is TRBV2 and J is TRBJ1-2, with 8 bases aligning to TRBD1. Germline loops: CDR1 SNHLY, CDR2 FYNNEI. With 5 bases clipped from V and 5 bases from J, the junction kept 7 bases outside the gene matches. The CDR3 loop spans 14 amino acids. The full variable domain, rest sourced from reference TRBV2 and TRBJ1-2, is EPEVTQTPSHQVTQMGQEVILRCVPISNHLYFYWYRQILGQKVEFLVSFYNNEISEKSEIFDDQFSVERPDGSNFTLKIRSTKLEDSAMYFCASSSGTGSYGYTFGSGTRLTVV.

This clone has only a few counts. The CDR3 here is CSASFSGSPYEQYF. The CDR3 DNA is TGCAGTGCTAGTTTCTCGGGGAGCCCCTACGAGCAGTACTTC. The rearrangement uses TRBV20-1 and TRBJ2-7, with TRBD2 as a possible D gene (5 bases). Germline V gene sequence: CDR1 DFQATT, CDR2 SNEGSKA (reference sequence). V gave up 3 bases and J gave up 2 bases, with 14 bases separating them. The CDR3 consists of 14 residues.

J is TRBJ2-7 and V is TRBV11-2, with a weak D call TRBD2 (5 bases). Germline CDR1 is SGHAT and CDR2 is FQNNGV. This CDR3 region has 14 residues. Trimming shortened V by 5 bases and J by 6 bases, and 17 bases separated the two germline ends. The CDR3 protein is CASSRLTGLGEQYF. CDR3 bases: TGTGCCAGCAGCCGCCTCACGGGATTGGGCGAGCAGTACTTC.

The CDR3 loop is CASSQGGQDNQPQHF. The CDR3 DNA reads TGTGCCAGCTCACAGGGCGGACAGGACAATCAGCCCCAGCATTTT. V gene TRBV18 combines with J gene TRBJ1-5; 7 bases line up with TRBD1. This CDR3 has 15 amino acids. Unmatched junction bases numbered 6, after V lost 4 bases and J lost 3 bases. Germline CDR1 is KGHSH and CDR2 is LQKENI.

This rearrangement joins TRBV5-1 to TRBJ2-7, with D possibly being TRBD1 (5 bases). The length of the CDR3 is 15 residues. Germline CDR1 and CDR2: SGHRS and YFSETQ. V was shortened by 0 bases and J by 1 base, with 11 bases between the two germline ends. The CDR3 coding sequence is TGCGCCAGCAGCTTGGGGTCAGGGAATTCCTACGAGCAGTACTTC. It is translated as CASSLGSGNSYEQYF.

This clone was picked up a small number of times. This chain uses TRBV19 with TRBJ2-7; TRBD2 is a possible D gene (5 bases). There are 14 residues in the CDR3. Germline CDR1 reads LNHDA; CDR2 reads SQIVND (reference sequence). V lost 3 bases to trimming and J lost 7 bases, with 16 bases between them. Here the CDR3 DNA reads TGTGCCAGTAGTATCGGACCGGGGATGTTTGAGCAGTACTTC. Encoded protein: CASSIGPGMFEQYF.

CDR3 DNA sequence: TGCGCCAGCAGCCCGGGAAACACCATATATTTT. It yields the protein CASSPGNTIYF. This chain uses TRBV5-1 with TRBJ1-3; D is ambiguous. Trimming left V 4 bases short and J 4 bases short, with 3 bases between. CDR1 is SGHRS and CDR2 is YFSETQ in the germline V gene. This CDR3 region has 11 residues.

This rearrangement joins TRBV7-2 to TRBJ1-5; 9 nucleotides line up with TRBD1. Germline CDR1 SGHTA, CDR2 FQGNSA. V shed 4 bases, J shed 6 bases, and the junction held 10 bases outside the gene matches. CDR3 length: 16 residues. The CDR3 loop is CASSSGTGQGGQPQHF. The CDR3 DNA reads as TGTGCCAGCAGCTCCGGGACAGGGCAAGGGGGTCAGCCCCAGCATTTT.

This sequence joins TRBV19 and TRBJ2-5; 7 bases match TRBD2. Germline lookup yields CDR1 LNHDA and CDR2 SQIVND (reference sequence). The V segment lost 3 bases and the J segment 1 base; nucleotides outside the gene matches: 5. This CDR3 has 15 residues. As DNA, the CDR3 is TGTGCCAGTAGTATTAATCTAGCGGTCCAAGAGACCCAGTACTTC. It specifies CASSINLAVQETQYF.

V usage is TRBV4-3 and J usage is TRBJ2-2, with a possible D match to TRBD2 (5 bases). Germline V gene sequence: CDR1 LGHNA, CDR2 YSLEER. This CDR3 has 12 amino acids. Trimming stripped 4 bases from V and 8 bases from J, with 8 bases between. CDR3 coding DNA: TGCGCCAGCAGCCCGGTAGCGGGGGAGCTGTTTTTT. Translating gives CASSPVAGELFF.